The rows below give T cell receptor beta chains drawn from one sample of a study of lymphopenia after photon versus proton radiotherapy. Profiled with immunoSEQ multiplex PCR; TCRdb holds only in-frame clones, not every one. The sample has roughly 32,000 clones, 94% seen once. The source material was peripheral blood, sampled from a patient treated with photon-based radiotherapy. Source of these receptors: a woman in her forties or fifties with cholangiocarcinoma. CDR3s include the opening cysteine and the closing phenylalanine or tryptophan. Each record gives: D gene, J gene, clone size, V gene, CDR3 DNA, CDR3 protein. The D gene is left open where the match is weak. Some rows mark clone size as missing; the rest say once, few, many or name a class of expanded clone.

NA TRBJ1-2 NA TRBV27 TGTGCCAGCAGGTTCTCAAGGACAAGCCACTATGGCTACACCTTC CASRFSRTSHYGYTF
NA TRBJ1-1 NA TRBV4-3 TGCGCCAGCAGCCAAGATCCAGTGAGGGTTCACACTGAAGCTTTCTTT CASSQDPVRVHTEAFF
NA TRBJ2-1 NA TRBV5-8 TGTGCCAGCAGCTACCCCCTCCGGGGGCGAATACACGGGGAGCAGTTCTTC CASSYPLRGRIHGEQFF
NA TRBJ2-5 NA TRBV29-1 TGCAGCGTTGGAGTCAGGGCTGAGACCCAGTACTTC CSVGVRAETQYF
NA TRBJ1-1 NA TRBV18 TGTGCCAGCTCGCAGGGCGACGACGTGTGGACTGAAGCTTTCTTT CASSQGDDVWTEAFF
NA TRBJ2-7 NA TRBV28 TGTGCCAGCAGTTTCGGCCTCTACGAGCAGTACTTC CASSFGLYEQYF
TRBD1 TRBJ1-2 NA TRBV7-2 TGTGCCAGCAGCTTGAAGGACAGGGGGTTTCCAGGGGATGGCTACACCTTC CASSLKDRGFPGDGYTF
TRBD1 TRBJ1-2 NA TRBV19 TGTGCCAGTACCGCCGGGACAGGGGATCCCTCTAACTATGGCTACACCTTC CASTAGTGDPSNYGYTF
NA TRBJ1-1 once TRBV6-1 TGTGCCAGCAGTGGGAGGATATCGGGGACTGAAGCTTTCTTT CASSGRISGTEAFF
TRBD1 TRBJ1-4 NA TRBV5-6 TGTGCCAGCAGAGGACAGGGACTAGGGGAAAAACTGTTTTTT CASRGQGLGEKLFF
NA TRBJ1-4 NA TRBV19 TGTGCCAGTAGCAGGGATAATGAAAAACTGTTTTTT CASSRDNEKLFF
NA TRBJ1-1 NA TRBV6-5 TGTGCCAGCAGTTCCCGGCAATTGAACACTGAAGCTTTCTTT CASSSRQLNTEAFF
NA TRBJ1-2 once TRBV5-4 TGTGCCAGCAGCTTGGGGGAAGACCCCAACTATGGCTACACCTTC CASSLGEDPNYGYTF
TRBD2 TRBJ2-5 once TRBV5-1 TGCGCCAGCAGCCCGAATAGCGGGGTCCAAGAGACCCAGTACTTC CASSPNSGVQETQYF
NA TRBJ1-1 few TRBV9 TGTGCCAGCAGCGTAGGGGGGGACACTGAAGCTTTCTTT CASSVGGDTEAFF
NA TRBJ2-1 NA TRBV18 TGTGCCAGCTCACCACCCGCGGACGGGAACAATGAGCAGTTCTTC CASSPPADGNNEQFF
NA TRBJ1-6 few TRBV19 TGTGCCAGTAGTAGGAGGAGTTCACCCCTCCACTTT CASSRRSSPLHF
NA TRBJ2-2 NA TRBV6-1 TGTGCCAGCAGTGAAAACAGGAACACCGGGGAGCTGTTTTTT CASSENRNTGELFF
NA TRBJ1-2 once TRBV29-1 TGCAGCGTCGCTTCCCGGGGACGGCTGACTAACTATGGCTACACCTTC CSVASRGRLTNYGYTF
TRBD1 TRBJ1-6 NA TRBV2 TGTGCCAGCAGACGGGACAGGACCTATTCACCCCTCCACTTT CASRRDRTYSPLHF
TRBD1 TRBJ1-2 NA TRBV5-5 TGTGCCAGCAGCCGGGACAGAGGTCGGGATGGCTACACCTTC CASSRDRGRDGYTF
NA TRBJ2-3 once TRBV2 TGTGCCAGCAGCGCGCCAGTGACAGGGCGGGGGCCAGATACGCAGTATTTT CASSAPVTGRGPDTQYF
TRBD1 TRBJ1-2 NA TRBV7-9 TGTGCCAGCACCGGACAGGGGCCCTGCACCTTC CASTGQGPCTF
NA TRBJ1-6 NA TRBV19 TGTGCCAGTAGTATATGGCAGAATTATAATTCACCCCTCCACTTT CASSIWQNYNSPLHF
NA TRBJ2-1 NA TRBV7-9 TGTGCCAGCAGCCCCCAGTGGGCAGCGGGGGACAGCGAGCAGTTCTTC CASSPQWAAGDSEQFF
TRBD1 TRBJ1-1 NA TRBV10-3 TGTGCCATCAGAGTCTACCTGACAGGGCCGGGAAATGAAGCTTTCTTT CAIRVYLTGPGNEAFF
NA TRBJ1-6 NA TRBV6-5 TGTGCCAGCAGGGCCACAGGGTTCTCACCCCTCCACTTT CASRATGFSPLHF
TRBD1 TRBJ1-1 NA TRBV30 TGTGCCTGGAGACGGTGGGGACAGGCCGCTGAAGCTTTCTTT CAWRRWGQAAEAFF
NA TRBJ2-7 NA TRBV7-6 TGTGCCAGCAGCTCTCATGGGGGGAACGAGCAGTACTTC CASSSHGGNEQYF
NA TRBJ2-5 NA TRBV9 TGTGCCAGCAGCGTAGGCCGATTCCGGGAACTTCAAGAGACCCAGTACTTC CASSVGRFRELQETQYF
NA TRBJ2-3 NA TRBV7-9 TGTGCCAGCGGTTCGTGGGGGCGCACAGATACGCAGTATTTT CASGSWGRTDTQYF
NA TRBJ1-1 NA TRBV6-1 TGTGCCAGCAACCCAGGGTTCACTGAAGCTTTCTTT CASNPGFTEAFF
NA TRBJ1-2 NA TRBV7-6 TGTGCCAGCAGCTACTTCCGGGAACCCTGGGCCCGGTATGGCTACACCTTC CASSYFREPWARYGYTF
TRBD2 TRBJ2-5 NA TRBV11-3 TGTGCCAGCAGCCCCGGACTAGCACCGTACTTC CASSPGLAPYF
NA TRBJ1-1 NA TRBV6-5 TGTGCCAGCAATCTAGGGGGGCCGAACACTGAAGCTTTCTTT CASNLGGPNTEAFF
NA TRBJ2-5 NA TRBV9 TGTGCCAGCAGCGTCAGTGGGGAAGAGACCCAGTACTTC CASSVSGEETQYF
TRBD1 TRBJ2-7 NA TRBV6-5 TGTGCCAGCAGCCAGACAGGGATCTACGAGCAGTACTTC CASSQTGIYEQYF
TRBD1 TRBJ1-1 NA TRBV10-3 TGTGCCATCAGCCCAAAACAGGGGAGCACTGAAGCTTTCTTT CAISPKQGSTEAFF
NA TRBJ2-2 NA TRBV9 TGTGCCAGCAGCGTAGACGGCCAGGTTGGGACCGGGGAGCTGTTTTTT CASSVDGQVGTGELFF
TRBD2 TRBJ2-7 NA TRBV10-3 TGTGCCATCGGCCTAGCGGGGTTAGTCGAGCAGTACTTC CAIGLAGLVEQYF